Listed below are T cell receptor beta chains from one sample, sequenced in a study of T cells in Graves' hyperthyroidism and ophthalmopathy. TCRdb re-called the multiplex PCR reads with MiXCR, one entry per CDR3 protein. Among over 250,000 distinct CDR3 sequences, over 15% were seen once, and the ten largest hold around 58%. The material sequenced was blood. The receptors here all came from a woman aged 55-69 years with Graves' ophthalmopathy. Both conserved end residues are part of each CDR3. A D gene is named only where the DNA matches it firmly. Expanded clones get a size class; other rows say once, few or many, or leave the size out.

v_call: TRBV2; j_call: TRBJ1-1; d_call: .; clone_size: many; cdr3_aa: CASNDRGGSTEAFF; cdr3_nt: TGTGCCAGCAACGATCGTGGGGGTAGCACTGAAGCTTTCTTT
v_call: TRBV12-3/TRBV12-4; j_call: TRBJ1-2; d_call: .; clone_size: few; cdr3_aa: CASSFGQGYTF; cdr3_nt: .
v_call: TRBV28; j_call: TRBJ2-3; d_call: .; clone_size: .; cdr3_aa: CASSLDPATDTQYF; cdr3_nt: TGTGCCAGCAGTTTAGACCCAGCCACAGATACGCAGTATTTT
v_call: TRBV14; j_call: TRBJ2-2; d_call: .; clone_size: .; cdr3_aa: CASSQDRQGGTGELFF; cdr3_nt: TGTGCCAGCAGCCAAGATAGGCAGGGGGGCACCGGGGAGCTGTTTTTT
v_call: TRBV6-1; j_call: TRBJ2-3; d_call: .; clone_size: few; cdr3_aa: CASSYESSGGVWADTQYF; cdr3_nt: TGTGCCAGCAGTTACGAGTCAAGCGGCGGGGTGTGGGCAGATACGCAGTATTTT
v_call: TRBV7-2; j_call: TRBJ1-1; d_call: .; clone_size: many; cdr3_aa: CASSLVSAGEAFF; cdr3_nt: TGTGCCAGCAGCTTAGTATCGGCAGGGGAGGCTTTCTTT
v_call: TRBV27; j_call: TRBJ1-2; d_call: TRBD1; clone_size: few; cdr3_aa: CAGSSRTGVGYTF; cdr3_nt: TGTGCCGGCAGTTCAAGGACAGGGGTTGGCTACACCTTC
v_call: TRBV11-2; j_call: TRBJ2-7; d_call: .; clone_size: many; cdr3_aa: CASRSGQPSMGEQYF; cdr3_nt: TGTGCCAGTAGATCGGGCCAACCCTCGATGGGCGAGCAGTACTTC
v_call: TRBV12-3/TRBV12-4; j_call: TRBJ1-1; d_call: .; clone_size: many; cdr3_aa: CASSFWPGHTEAFF; cdr3_nt: TGTGCCAGCAGTTTTTGGCCAGGGCACACTGAAGCTTTCTTT
v_call: TRBV14; j_call: TRBJ2-5; d_call: .; clone_size: few; cdr3_aa: CASSPQPETQYF; cdr3_nt: TGTGCCAGCAGCCCCCAACCAGAGACCCAGTACTTC
v_call: TRBV4-3; j_call: TRBJ2-5; d_call: .; clone_size: .; cdr3_aa: CASSQDRALVGKTQYF; cdr3_nt: TGCGCCAGCAGCCAAGATAGGGCCCTGGTCGGGAAGACCCAGTACTTC
v_call: TRBV7-9; j_call: TRBJ2-3; d_call: TRBD1; clone_size: many; cdr3_aa: CASSLFDRGTQYF; cdr3_nt: TGTGCCAGCAGCTTATTCGACAGGGGTACGCAGTATTTT
v_call: TRBV7-6; j_call: TRBJ2-1; d_call: TRBD2; clone_size: many; cdr3_aa: CASSLALSGSVGEQFF; cdr3_nt: TGTGCCAGCAGCTTAGCCCTTAGCGGGAGTGTCGGTGAGCAGTTCTTC
v_call: TRBV12-3/TRBV12-4; j_call: TRBJ2-5; d_call: TRBD1; clone_size: few; cdr3_aa: CATNRQGFLETQYF; cdr3_nt: TGTGCCACAAATAGACAGGGGTTTTTGGAGACCCAGTACTTC
v_call: TRBV6-2/TRBV6-3; j_call: TRBJ2-4; d_call: .; clone_size: many; cdr3_aa: CASNSGAKNIQYF; cdr3_nt: TGTGCCAGCAATTCAGGGGCCAAAAACATTCAGTACTTC
v_call: TRBV27; j_call: TRBJ1-5; d_call: .; clone_size: .; cdr3_aa: CASSLGLGENQPQHF; cdr3_nt: TGTGCCAGCAGCCTAGGGTTGGGTGAGAATCAGCCCCAGCATTTT
v_call: TRBV11-2; j_call: TRBJ2-7; d_call: TRBD2; clone_size: many; cdr3_aa: CASSLKSGRVEQYF; cdr3_nt: TGTGCCAGCAGCTTGAAAAGCGGGAGGGTCGAGCAGTACTTC
v_call: TRBV7-8; j_call: TRBJ1-2; d_call: TRBD1; clone_size: many; cdr3_aa: CASSPTRTGGDEIYGYTF; cdr3_nt: TGTGCCAGCAGCCCGACCCGGACAGGGGGCGATGAGATCTATGGCTACACCTTC
v_call: TRBV5-1; j_call: TRBJ2-1; d_call: TRBD1; clone_size: many; cdr3_aa: CASRTTGGSGTYNEQFF; cdr3_nt: TGCGCCAGCAGAACCACAGGGGGCAGCGGGACCTACAATGAGCAGTTCTTC
v_call: TRBV7-6; j_call: TRBJ1-5; d_call: .; clone_size: .; cdr3_aa: CASSLGGNSNQPQHF; cdr3_nt: TGTGCCAGCAGCCTGGGGGGAAATAGCAATCAGCCCCAGCATTTT
v_call: TRBV6-1; j_call: TRBJ2-1; d_call: TRBD2; clone_size: many; cdr3_aa: CASSHGTSGNNEQFF; cdr3_nt: TGTGCCAGCAGCCACGGGACTAGCGGAAACAATGAGCAGTTCTTC
v_call: TRBV7-3; j_call: TRBJ2-5; d_call: .; clone_size: few; cdr3_aa: CASSLGILGTQYF; cdr3_nt: TGTGCCAGCAGCTTGGGGATTCTGGGGACCCAGTACTTC
v_call: TRBV7-2; j_call: TRBJ1-1; d_call: TRBD1; clone_size: many; cdr3_aa: CASSTGTGNTEAFF; cdr3_nt: TGTGCCAGCAGCACCGGGACAGGGAACACTGAAGCTTTCTTT
v_call: TRBV6-1; j_call: TRBJ2-7; d_call: TRBD1; clone_size: .; cdr3_aa: CASNQGQGYTYEQYF; cdr3_nt: TGTGCCAGCAACCAAGGACAGGGTTACACCTACGAGCAGTACTTC
v_call: TRBV7-9; j_call: TRBJ2-1; d_call: .; clone_size: many; cdr3_aa: CASSPRLIGQFF; cdr3_nt: TGTGCCAGCAGCCCGAGACTAATTGGGCAGTTCTTC
v_call: TRBV7-9; j_call: TRBJ2-1; d_call: TRBD2; clone_size: .; cdr3_aa: CASSLGTSVPEQFF; cdr3_nt: TGTGCCAGCAGTCTCGGGACTAGCGTACCGGAGCAGTTCTTC
v_call: TRBV6-6; j_call: TRBJ2-5; d_call: .; clone_size: .; cdr3_aa: CASSYRDETQYF; cdr3_nt: TGTGCCAGCAGTTACAGGGATGAGACCCAGTACTTC
v_call: TRBV5-8; j_call: TRBJ2-5; d_call: .; clone_size: many; cdr3_aa: CASSYTGGGQETQYF; cdr3_nt: TGTGCCAGCAGCTATACAGGGGGGGGACAAGAGACCCAGTACTTC
v_call: TRBV2; j_call: TRBJ2-7; d_call: .; clone_size: .; cdr3_aa: CASSGVAGATYEQYF; cdr3_nt: TGTGCCAGCAGTGGGGTGGCAGGGGCGACATACGAGCAGTACTTC
v_call: TRBV6-1; j_call: TRBJ1-6; d_call: .; clone_size: many; cdr3_aa: CASNTPPGNSPLHF; cdr3_nt: TGTGCCAGCAATACTCCGCCCGGTAATTCACCCCTCCACTTT
v_call: TRBV24-1; j_call: TRBJ2-7; d_call: .; clone_size: many; cdr3_aa: CATSYGDEQYF; cdr3_nt: TGTGCCACCAGCTACGGGGACGAGCAGTACTTC
v_call: TRBV7-2; j_call: TRBJ2-7; d_call: TRBD2; clone_size: .; cdr3_aa: CASSLPGLEFYEQYF; cdr3_nt: TGTGCCAGCAGCTTACCGGGACTAGAATTCTACGAGCAGTACTTC
v_call: TRBV7-9; j_call: TRBJ1-2; d_call: TRBD1; clone_size: .; cdr3_aa: CASSAMGTGGGYTF; cdr3_nt: TGTGCCAGCAGCGCCATGGGGACAGGGGGCGGCTACACCTTC
v_call: TRBV7-9; j_call: TRBJ2-3; d_call: .; clone_size: many; cdr3_aa: CASSLSQRTDTQYF; cdr3_nt: TGTGCCAGCAGCTTATCACAGCGCACAGATACGCAGTATTTT
v_call: TRBV2; j_call: TRBJ1-5; d_call: TRBD1; clone_size: few; cdr3_aa: CASSVIGQGDQPQHF; cdr3_nt: TGTGCCAGCAGTGTAATCGGACAGGGCGATCAGCCCCAGCATTTT
v_call: TRBV7-9; j_call: TRBJ2-7; d_call: .; clone_size: many; cdr3_aa: CASTGGTNYEQYF; cdr3_nt: TGTGCCAGCACCGGCGGAACCAACTACGAGCAGTACTTC
v_call: TRBV9; j_call: TRBJ1-1; d_call: .; clone_size: .; cdr3_aa: CASSVDQMNTEAFF; cdr3_nt: TGTGCCAGCAGCGTAGATCAGATGAACACTGAAGCTTTCTTT
v_call: TRBV28; j_call: TRBJ2-7; d_call: .; clone_size: .; cdr3_aa: CASSLSAVSCEQYF; cdr3_nt: TGTGCCAGCAGTTTATCGGCAGTCTCCTGCGAGCAGTACTTC
v_call: TRBV27; j_call: TRBJ1-6; d_call: .; clone_size: many; cdr3_aa: CASSLFWGWDNSPLHF; cdr3_nt: TGTGCCAGCAGTTTATTTTGGGGTTGGGATAATTCACCCCTCCACTTT
v_call: TRBV5-5; j_call: TRBJ1-1; d_call: .; clone_size: many; cdr3_aa: CASSLLLRTGTEAFF; cdr3_nt: TGTGCCAGCAGCTTGCTGCTCAGGACGGGCACTGAAGCTTTCTTT
v_call: TRBV20-1; j_call: TRBJ2-3; d_call: .; clone_size: many; cdr3_aa: CSAPRDESTDTQYF; cdr3_nt: TGCAGTGCTCCCCGGGACGAGAGCACAGATACGCAGTATTTT